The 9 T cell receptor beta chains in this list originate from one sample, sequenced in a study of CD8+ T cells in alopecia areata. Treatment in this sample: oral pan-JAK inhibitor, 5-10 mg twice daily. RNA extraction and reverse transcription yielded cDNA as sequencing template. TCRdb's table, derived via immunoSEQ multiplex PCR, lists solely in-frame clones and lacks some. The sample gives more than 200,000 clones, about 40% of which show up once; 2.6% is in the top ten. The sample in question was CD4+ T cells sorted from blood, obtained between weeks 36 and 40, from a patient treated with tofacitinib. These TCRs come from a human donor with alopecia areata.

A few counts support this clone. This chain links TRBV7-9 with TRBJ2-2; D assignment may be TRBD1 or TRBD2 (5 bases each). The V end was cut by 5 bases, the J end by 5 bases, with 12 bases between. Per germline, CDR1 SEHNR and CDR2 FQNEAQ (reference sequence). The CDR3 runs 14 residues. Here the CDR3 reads CASSGSGHTGELFF. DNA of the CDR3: TGTGCCAGCAGCGGGTCGGGGCATACCGGGGAGCTGTTTTTT.

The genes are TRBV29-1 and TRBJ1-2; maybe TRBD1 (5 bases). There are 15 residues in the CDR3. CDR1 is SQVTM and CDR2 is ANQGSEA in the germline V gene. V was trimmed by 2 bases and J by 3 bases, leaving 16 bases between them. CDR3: CSVEMESQGDYGYTF. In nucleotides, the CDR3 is TGCAGCGTTGAAATGGAGTCCCAGGGTGACTATGGCTACACCTTC.

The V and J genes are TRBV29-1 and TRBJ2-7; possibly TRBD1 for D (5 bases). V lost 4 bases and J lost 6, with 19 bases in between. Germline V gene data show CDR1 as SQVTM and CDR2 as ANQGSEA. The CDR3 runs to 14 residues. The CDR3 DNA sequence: TGCAGCGTTGGTACGACAGTAGACCCCGGCGAGCAGTACTTC. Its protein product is CSVGTTVDPGEQYF.

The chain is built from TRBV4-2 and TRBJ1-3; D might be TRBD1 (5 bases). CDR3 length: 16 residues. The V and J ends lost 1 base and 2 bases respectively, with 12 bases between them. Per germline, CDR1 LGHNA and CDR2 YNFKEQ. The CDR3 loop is CASSQAQSGAGNTIYF. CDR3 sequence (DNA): TGTGCCAGCAGCCAAGCACAGTCGGGGGCTGGAAACACCATATATTTT.

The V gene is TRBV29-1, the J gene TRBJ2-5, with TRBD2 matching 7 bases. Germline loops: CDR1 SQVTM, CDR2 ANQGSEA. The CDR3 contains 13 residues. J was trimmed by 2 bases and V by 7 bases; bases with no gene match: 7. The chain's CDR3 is CSADGRTQETQYF. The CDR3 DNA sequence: TGCAGCGCCGACGGGAGGACGCAAGAGACCCAGTACTTC.

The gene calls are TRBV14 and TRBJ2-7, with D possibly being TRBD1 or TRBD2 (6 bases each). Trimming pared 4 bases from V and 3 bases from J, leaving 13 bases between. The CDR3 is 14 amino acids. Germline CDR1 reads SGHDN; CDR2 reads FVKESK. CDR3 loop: CASSLRRGSYEQYF. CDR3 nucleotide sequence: TGTGCCAGCAGCCTGAGGAGGGGGAGCTACGAGCAGTACTTC.

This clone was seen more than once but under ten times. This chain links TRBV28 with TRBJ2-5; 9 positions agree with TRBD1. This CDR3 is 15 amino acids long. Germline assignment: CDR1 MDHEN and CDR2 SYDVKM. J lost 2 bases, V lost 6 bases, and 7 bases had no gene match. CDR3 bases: TGTGCCAGCAGCCACCTGACAGGGGGTCAAGAGACCCAGTACTTC. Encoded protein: CASSHLTGGQETQYF.

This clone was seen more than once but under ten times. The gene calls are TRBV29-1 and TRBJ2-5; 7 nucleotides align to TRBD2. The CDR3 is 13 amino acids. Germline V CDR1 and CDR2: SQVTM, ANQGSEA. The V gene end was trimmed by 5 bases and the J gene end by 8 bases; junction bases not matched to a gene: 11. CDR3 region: CSVRTRLSETQYF. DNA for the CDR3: TGCAGCGTTCGGACTAGACTGTCGGAAACCCAGTACTTC.

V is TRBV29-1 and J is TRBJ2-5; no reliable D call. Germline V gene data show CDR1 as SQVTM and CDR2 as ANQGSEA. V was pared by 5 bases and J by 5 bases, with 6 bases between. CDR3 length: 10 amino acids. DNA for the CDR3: TGCAGCGTTTCTTACGAGACCCAGTACTTC. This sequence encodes CSVSYETQYF.